A selection of T cell receptor beta chains follows, all from one sample in a study of shared clonotypes between healthy human individuals. Clones were read by immunoSEQ multiplex PCR, and TCRdb kept only the in-frame ones, dropping some. Of about 1 million clones listed, about 77% are singletons. Sequencing was done on a sample of memory CD4+ T cells sorted from blood. The receptors derive from a man younger than 30 in good health. CDR3s include the opening cysteine and the closing phenylalanine or tryptophan. D genes are given only for firm matches. Clone size, where shown, is once, few, many, or a class for clones that have expanded.

J gene | clone size | V gene | D gene | CDR3 protein | CDR3 DNA
TRBJ1-1 | . | TRBV6-1 | TRBD1 | CASFNRGRTEAFF | TGTGCCAGCTTCAACAGGGGGCGAACTGAAGCTTTCTTT
TRBJ2-1 | . | TRBV5-4 | . | CVVLRGQDEQFF | TGTGTCGTACTGCGGGGGCAGGATGAGCAGTTCTTC
TRBJ1-1 | many | TRBV18 | . | CASSPLQAIEAFF | TGTGCCAGCTCACCACTACAGGCCATTGAAGCTTTCTTT
TRBJ2-1 | . | TRBV10-1 | . | CASGQYDEQFF | TGCGCCAGCGGCCAGTATGATGAGCAGTTCTTC
TRBJ2-6 | . | TRBV4-3 | . | CASSQSFLRETGANVLTF | TGCGCCAGCAGCCAGTCTTTTCTAAGGGAGACTGGGGCCAACGTCCTGACTTTC
TRBJ2-1 | . | TRBV5-1 | TRBD2 | CASSPRERGAREQFF | TGCGCCAGCAGCCCACGCGAGCGGGGGGCGCGGGAGCAGTTCTTC
TRBJ1-2 | . | TRBV28 | TRBD1 | CASSYGQGHGYTF | TGTGCCAGCAGTTACGGACAGGGACATGGCTACACCTTC
TRBJ2-1 | . | TRBV6-5 | TRBD1 | CASSPTGGRRDEQFF | TGTGCCAGCAGTCCAACAGGGGGCAGGCGGGATGAGCAGTTCTTC
TRBJ2-2 | . | TRBV30 | TRBD2 | CAWSVRLAGGPGELFF | TGTGCCTGGAGTGTTAGACTAGCGGGAGGGCCCGGGGAGCTGTTTTTT
TRBJ2-1 | . | TRBV30 | . | CAWLKVNEQFF | TGTGCCTGGTTAAAGGTCAATGAGCAGTTCTTC